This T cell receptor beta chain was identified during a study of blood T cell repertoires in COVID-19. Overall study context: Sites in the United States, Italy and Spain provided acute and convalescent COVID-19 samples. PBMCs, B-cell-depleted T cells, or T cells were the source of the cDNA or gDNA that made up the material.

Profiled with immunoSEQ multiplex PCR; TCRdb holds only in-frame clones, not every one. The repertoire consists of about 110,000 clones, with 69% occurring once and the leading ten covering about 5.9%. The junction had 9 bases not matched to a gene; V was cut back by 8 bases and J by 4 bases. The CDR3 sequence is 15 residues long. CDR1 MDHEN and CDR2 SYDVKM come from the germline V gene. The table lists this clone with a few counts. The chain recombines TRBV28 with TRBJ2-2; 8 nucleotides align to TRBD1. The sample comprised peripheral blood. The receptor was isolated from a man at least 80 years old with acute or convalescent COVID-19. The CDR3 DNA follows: TGTGCCAGCCTTACCGGGACAGGAGGCACCGGGGAGCTGTTTTTT. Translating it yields CASLTGTGGTGELFF.